This T cell receptor beta chain came from a study of beta chain features in type 1 diabetes. Looking at the study overall: Sorted cells from all samples, numbering 107,917,701, were examined. Study conclusions and caveats: Type 1 diabetes patients had VDJ junctions that carried fewer insertions and more deletions. TCRB CDR3 length was moderately but significantly reduced in all four CD4+ subsets of Type 1 diabetes patients.

Trimming cost V 1 base and J 3 bases, with 10 bases left between them. The length of the CDR3 is 15 residues. Germline CDR1 SGHTA, CDR2 FQGNSA. Every donor had blood drawn once into heparin, approximately 0.11 L on average. Reverse transcription of all isolated RNA meant that expressed TCRB transcripts were sequenced. The data were produced by immunoSEQ multiplex PCR, yet TCRdb's version contains in-frame clones alone and is incomplete. In the table there are some 360,000 clones, 8.5% to 10% of which are singletons. This clone was recorded a few times. Its antigen is not identified. The sequencing sample was made of central memory CD4+ T cells from blood. The chain has TRBV7-2 and TRBJ1-5; D gene unclear. The receptor was derived from a man aged 25-45 years with type 1 diabetes. This CDR3 is CASSLGMVSNQPQHF. DNA for the CDR3: TGTGCCAGCAGCTTAGGGATGGTATCCAATCAGCCCCAGCATTTT.